These 17 T cell receptor beta chains were all obtained from the same sample, sequenced in a study of response to subunit inactivated influenza vaccine listed by TCRdb under 2018. The sample's time point label, decoded: 45 to 50 days after influenza vaccine administration. The library was prepared using RT-PCR. Sequenced using an Illumina HiSeq 2500. Using fastp trimming at Q25 and MiXCR clonotype assembly, TCRdb reanalyzed the public sequencing data and kept in-frame beta chains. Every entry covers one CDR3 protein and lists the most common genes and DNA from its rows. This sample lists some 480,000 distinct CDR3 sequences; roughly 9.7% were detected once. Together, the top ten hold roughly 12% of the sample. The sequences come from PBMCs from blood, collected about 40 days after vaccination. The receptors originated from a man in his fifties or sixties who received an inactivated influenza vaccine. Donor details come from another sample of the same person, matched by shared clones.

This clonotype was counted at least ten times. The CDR3 reads CSGWVQAKNIQYF. The CDR3 DNA reads as TGCAGCGGTTGGGTTCAAGCCAAAAACATTCAGTACTTC. The chain carries TRBV20-1 and TRBJ2-4; unclear D gene. CDR3 length: 13 residues. The germline V gene encodes CDR1 DFQATT and CDR2 SNEGSKA (reference sequence).

The chain employs TRBV20-1 and TRBJ2-1; 9 bases are shared with TRBD2. From germline, CDR1 is DFQATT and CDR2 SNEGSKA (reference sequence). V shed 6 bases and J 8 bases; nucleotides not matched to a gene: 11. CDR3 length: 14 amino acids. The CDR3, as DNA: TGCAGTGCCCGGGGTCTAGCGGGATTAGATGAGCAGTTCTTC. Its protein product is CSARGLAGLDEQFF.

This clonotype is a singleton in its sample. The V gene is TRBV5-6, the J gene TRBJ1-1; a weak D match, TRBD1 (6 bases). Germline V CDR1 and CDR2: SGHDT, YYEEEE. The CDR3 length is 15 residues. V was clipped by 4 bases and J by 2 bases, with 15 bases between them. This CDR3 is CASSATGIRNTEAFF. CDR3 coding DNA: TGTGCCAGCAGCGCGACAGGAATAAGAAACACTGAAGCTTTCTTT.

This clonotype was found once. The V call is TRBV29-1, the J call TRBJ2-1; 8 bases align to TRBD2. The V segment lost 4 bases and the J segment 7 bases; nucleotides outside the gene matches: 6. Looked up from germline, CDR1 is SQVTM and CDR2 is ANQGSEA. There are 13 residues in the CDR3. The CDR3 loop is CSVVGLAWNEQFF. In nucleotides, the CDR3 is TGCAGCGTTGTAGGACTAGCTTGGAATGAGCAGTTCTTC.

The chain uses TRBV28 and TRBJ2-1; D tentatively fits TRBD1 or TRBD2 (6 bases each). This CDR3 comprises 16 residues. Germline V gene sequence: CDR1 MDHEN, CDR2 SYDVKM. V was shortened by 1 base and J by 4 bases, with 14 bases between the two germline ends. The CDR3 sequence: CASSLSWGAVYNEQFF. The CDR3, as DNA: TGTGCCAGCAGTTTATCCTGGGGGGCAGTTTACAATGAGCAGTTCTTC. The whole variable domain, remainder taken from reference TRBV28 and TRBJ2-1, is DVKVTQSSRYLVKRTGEKVFLECVQDMDHENMFWYRQDPGLGLRLIYFSYDVKMKEKGDIPEGYSVSREKKERFSLILESASTNQTSMYLCASSLSWGAVYNEQFFGPGTRLTVL.

This chain connects TRBV7-9 to TRBJ2-2; D not certain. The germline CDR1 and CDR2 sequences are SEHNR and FQNEAQ (reference sequence). V lost 3 bases to trimming and J lost 5 bases, with 13 bases between them. CDR3 length: 15 residues. CDR3 region: CASSFPALGTGELFF. The CDR3 nucleotides read TGTGCCAGCAGCTTTCCGGCCCTGGGGACCGGGGAGCTGTTTTTT.

Many counts were recorded for this clonotype. The chain uses TRBV25-1 and TRBJ2-5; D gene ambiguous. The CDR3 is made up of 12 amino acids. V was pared by 7 bases and J by 5 bases, with 11 bases between. Germline CDR1 reads MGHDK; CDR2 reads SYGVNS. The CDR3 is CASTSSIETQYF. As DNA, the CDR3 is TGTGCCAGCACCAGTTCGATCGAGACCCAGTACTTC.

In its sample, this clonotype was seen a few times. The rearrangement joins TRBV6-4 to TRBJ2-7; TRBD2 aligns across 13 bases. Trimming took 2 bases from V and 3 from J; bases not matched to a gene: 10. Germline values: CDR1 MRHNA, CDR2 SNTAGT. The CDR3 has 18 amino acids. As DNA, the CDR3 is TGTGCCAGCAGTGACCCGGCGACTAGCGGGAGGAGAATCTACGAGCAGTACTTC. It encodes CASSDPATSGRRIYEQYF.

The chain couples TRBV6-5 to TRBJ2-1, with D perhaps TRBD2 (5 bases). Germline V gives CDR1 MNHEY, CDR2 SVGAGI. Trimming took 5 bases from V and 5 from J, leaving 7 bases between them. The CDR3 runs to 12 residues. CDR3 nucleotide sequence: TGTGCCAGCAGTGGACTCAACAATGAGCAGTTCTTC. As protein: CASSGLNNEQFF.

This clonotype has ten or more counts. This sequence joins TRBV20-1 and TRBJ1-6, with D unclear. The germline gives CDR1 DFQATT, CDR2 SNEGSKA (reference sequence). The CDR3 is 14 residues long. V gave up 7 bases and J gave up 5 bases, with 15 bases separating them. As DNA, the CDR3 is TGCAGTGTTCTCGGGGAGCTCAATAATTCACCCCTCCACTTT. Translating it yields CSVLGELNNSPLHF.

This clonotype has a count of ten or more. The chain joins TRBV29-1 to TRBJ1-1; 12 bases agree with TRBD1. Germline CDR1 and CDR2: SQVTM and ANQGSEA. The ends lost 4 bases at V and 11 bases at J; junction bases unmatched: 11. This CDR3 spans 14 amino acids. The CDR3 region is CSVVSGTGGVSAFF. The CDR3 nucleotides are TGCAGCGTTGTATCCGGGACAGGGGGCGTGAGCGCTTTCTTT.

A few counts support this clonotype. One end of the junction is discordant with germline, which a read error may explain. The CDR3 loop reads CASSRDRGEDQPQHF. The CDR3 DNA reads as TGTGCTAGCAGCAGAGACAGGGGCGAGGATCAGCCCCAGCATTTT. This sequence joins TRBV7-7 and TRBJ1-5; 8 bases align to TRBD1. The CDR3 has 15 amino acids. Germline-derived CDR1 and CDR2 are SSHAT and FNYEAQ (reference sequence).

This clonotype was seen repeatedly, ten times or more. This chain connects TRBV4-2 to TRBJ1-2, with D possibly TRBD1 on 6 matching bases. CDR3 length: 15 residues. In germline, CDR1 is LGHNA, CDR2 YNFKEQ. V dropped 0 bases and J dropped 2 bases, with 10 bases sitting between them. CDR3 nucleotide sequence: TGTGCCAGCAGCCAAGAACTAGGGGGGAACTATGGCTACACCTTC. Its protein is CASSQELGGNYGYTF.

This clonotype has more than one count but fewer than ten. J is TRBJ2-1 and V is TRBV6-6; D not certain. This CDR3 comprises 11 residues. The V end lost 6 bases, the J end lost 5 bases, and 5 bases lay between the germline ends. Germline CDR1 is MNHNY and CDR2 is SVGAGI (reference sequence). In DNA form, the CDR3 reads TGTGCCAGCAGAACCCACAATGAGCAGTTCTTC. This gives the protein CASRTHNEQFF.

The chain links TRBV27 to TRBJ2-3; D is uncertain. Trimming stripped 3 bases from V and 2 bases from J, with 18 bases between. Germline V gives CDR1 MNHEY, CDR2 SMNVEV (reference sequence). The CDR3 totals 17 residues. The CDR3 region is CASSFGSVALPTDTQYF. The DNA for the CDR3 is TGTGCCAGCAGTTTTGGATCCGTCGCGTTACCCACAGATACGCAGTATTTT.

In this sample, this clonotype turned up a few times. The V and J genes are TRBV5-1 and TRBJ2-7, with unresolved D. The length of the CDR3 is 16 residues. CDR1 and CDR2 (germline): SGHRS, YFSETQ. V shed 2 bases and J shed 0 bases, with 15 bases lying between them. CDR3: CASSFGSGPVSYEQYF. As DNA, the CDR3 is TGCGCCAGCAGCTTCGGATCCGGGCCCGTCTCCTACGAGCAGTACTTC.

This clonotype was recorded a few times. The chain employs TRBV29-1 and TRBJ2-1, with a weak D call TRBD1 (6 bases). V was trimmed by 2 bases and J by 4 bases, leaving 9 bases between them. This CDR3 spans 13 amino acids. Looked up from germline, CDR1 is SQVTM and CDR2 is ANQGSEA. CDR3 bases: TGCAGCGTTGAATTGGGGGCTTACAATGAGCAGTTCTTC. Its protein is CSVELGAYNEQFF.